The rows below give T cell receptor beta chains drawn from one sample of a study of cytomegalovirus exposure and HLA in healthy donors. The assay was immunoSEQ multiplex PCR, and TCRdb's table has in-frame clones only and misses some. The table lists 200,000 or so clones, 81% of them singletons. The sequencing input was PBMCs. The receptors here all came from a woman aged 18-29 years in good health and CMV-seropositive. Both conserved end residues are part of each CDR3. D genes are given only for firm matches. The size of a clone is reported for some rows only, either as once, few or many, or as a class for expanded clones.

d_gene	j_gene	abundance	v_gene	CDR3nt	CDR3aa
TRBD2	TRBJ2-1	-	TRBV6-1	TGTGCCAGCACAGACGCGGGGGGGCCGAATGAGCAGTTCTTC	CASTDAGGPNEQFF
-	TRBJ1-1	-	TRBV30	TGTGCCTGGAGCCGTATTATGAACACTGAAGCTTTCTTT	CAWSRIMNTEAFF
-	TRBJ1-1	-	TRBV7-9	TGTGCCAGCAGCCCGGGGGGGGGCCCTGAAGCTTTCTTT	CASSPGGGPEAFF
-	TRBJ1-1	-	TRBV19	TGTGCCAGTAGTATTAGAGGGTCTGAAGCTTTCTTT	CASSIRGSEAFF
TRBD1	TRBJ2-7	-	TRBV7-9	TGTGCCAGCAGCATCCTAACAGGGGGGCACTACGAGCAGTACTTC	CASSILTGGHYEQYF
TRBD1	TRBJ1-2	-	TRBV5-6	TGTGCCAGCAGTATGGGACAGGGAGGATTTGGCTACACCTTC	CASSMGQGGFGYTF
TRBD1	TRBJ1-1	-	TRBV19	TGTGCCACTTACCGGGACAGGGGTAACACTGAAGCTTTCTTT	CATYRDRGNTEAFF
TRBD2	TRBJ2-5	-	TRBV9	TGTGCCAGCAGCGTAGATCTGGGGGGGAGCCAAGAGACCCAGTACTTC	CASSVDLGGSQETQYF
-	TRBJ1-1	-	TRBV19	TGTGCCAGTAGTATAGGGCAGGGAGGGACTGAAGCTTTCTTT	CASSIGQGGTEAFF
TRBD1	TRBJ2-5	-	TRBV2	TGTGCCAGCCGAGGCAGGGGGCTAGAGACCCAGTACTTC	CASRGRGLETQYF
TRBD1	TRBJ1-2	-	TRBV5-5	TGTGCCAGCAGCTTGGAACAGGGGAACTATGGCTACACCTTC	CASSLEQGNYGYTF
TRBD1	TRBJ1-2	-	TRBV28	TGTGCCAGCAGTTTACTACAGGGGGCAGACACCTTC	CASSLLQGADTF
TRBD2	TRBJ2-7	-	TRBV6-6	TGTGCCAGCAGTACGCCTTATGGGACTAGCTACGAGCAGTACTTC	CASSTPYGTSYEQYF
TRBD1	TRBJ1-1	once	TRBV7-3	TGTGCCAGCAGCCCCACAGGGGGCACTGAAGCTTTCTTT	CASSPTGGTEAFF
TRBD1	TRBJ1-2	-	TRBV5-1	TGCGCCAGCAGCTTGGACGGACAGGGGGCAGGCTATGGCTACACCTTC	CASSLDGQGAGYGYTF
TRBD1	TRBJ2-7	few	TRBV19	TGTGCCAGTAGTATTCGGGGACAGAGTCTCTACGAGCAGTACTTC	CASSIRGQSLYEQYF
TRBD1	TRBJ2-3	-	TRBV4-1	TGCGCCAGCAGCCAAGACAGACCGGGACAGGGGGCTTGGTCCTCTACAGATACGCAGTATTTT	CASSQDRPGQGAWSSTDTQYF
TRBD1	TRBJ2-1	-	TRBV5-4	TGTGCCAGTGGGGGACAGGGAGTCAATGAGCAGTTCTTC	CASGGQGVNEQFF
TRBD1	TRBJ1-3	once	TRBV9	TGTGCCAGCAGCCCCGTTACAGGGGGGGGTGGAAACACCATATATTTT	CASSPVTGGGGNTIYF
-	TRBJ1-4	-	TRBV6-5	TGTGCCAGCAGTCCTGTTCCGGGGGAAAAACTGTTTTTT	CASSPVPGEKLFF
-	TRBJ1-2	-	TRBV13	TGTGCCAGCAGCTTAGGTAGTCGGGGGGCTAACTATGGCTACACCTTC	CASSLGSRGANYGYTF
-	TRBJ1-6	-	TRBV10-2	TGCGCCAGCCACGCTAGGGGCATCTCACCCCTCCACTTT	CASHARGISPLHF